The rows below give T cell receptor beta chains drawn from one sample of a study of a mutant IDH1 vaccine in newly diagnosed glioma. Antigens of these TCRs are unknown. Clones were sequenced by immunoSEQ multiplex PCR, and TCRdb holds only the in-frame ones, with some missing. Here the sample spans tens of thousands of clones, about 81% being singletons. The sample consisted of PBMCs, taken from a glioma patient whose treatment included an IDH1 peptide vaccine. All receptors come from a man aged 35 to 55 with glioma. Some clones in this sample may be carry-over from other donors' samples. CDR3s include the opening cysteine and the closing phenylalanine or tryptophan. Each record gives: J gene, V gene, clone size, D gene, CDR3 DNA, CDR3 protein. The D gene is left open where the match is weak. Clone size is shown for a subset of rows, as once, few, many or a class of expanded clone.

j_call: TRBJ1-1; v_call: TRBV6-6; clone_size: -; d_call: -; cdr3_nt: TGTGCCAGCAGCTTCAGGCTCAACACTGAAGCTTTCTTT; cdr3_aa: CASSFRLNTEAFF
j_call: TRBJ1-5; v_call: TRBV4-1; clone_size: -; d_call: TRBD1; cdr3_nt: TGCGCCAGCAGCCAGGAATGGACAGGGGGTTACCAGCCCCAGCATTTT; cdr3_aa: CASSQEWTGGYQPQHF
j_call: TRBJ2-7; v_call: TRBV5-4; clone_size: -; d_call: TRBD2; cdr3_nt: TGTGCCAGCAGCTACAGCGGGGGCTCCTACGAGCAGTACTTC; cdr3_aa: CASSYSGGSYEQYF
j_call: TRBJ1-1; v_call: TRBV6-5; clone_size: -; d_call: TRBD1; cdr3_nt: TGTGCCAGCAGTTGGACAGGGGGCTCCATGAACACTGAAGCTTTCTTT; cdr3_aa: CASSWTGGSMNTEAFF
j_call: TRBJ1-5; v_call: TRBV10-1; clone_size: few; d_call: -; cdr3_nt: TGCGCCAGCAGGGAGTGGACAGTTAGCAATCAGCCCCAGCATTTT; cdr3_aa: CASREWTVSNQPQHF
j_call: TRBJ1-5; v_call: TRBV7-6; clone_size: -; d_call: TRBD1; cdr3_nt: TGTGCCAGCAGCTTAGAGTTGGGTGGTTCAGGGGGTCAGCCCCAGCATTTT; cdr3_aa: CASSLELGGSGGQPQHF
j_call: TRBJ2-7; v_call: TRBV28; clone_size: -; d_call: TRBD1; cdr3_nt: TGTGCCAGCAGTCCGTACGGACAGGGGACTTCCTACGAGCAGTACTTC; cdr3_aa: CASSPYGQGTSYEQYF
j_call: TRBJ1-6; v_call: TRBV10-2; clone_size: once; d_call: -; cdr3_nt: TGCGCCAGCAGTGAAGGGTCGGGGGATGGATCACCCCTCCACTTT; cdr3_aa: CASSEGSGDGSPLHF
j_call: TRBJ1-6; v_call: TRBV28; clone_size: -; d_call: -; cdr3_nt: TGTGCCAGCAGTGATAATTCACCCCTCCACTTT; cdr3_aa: CASSDNSPLHF
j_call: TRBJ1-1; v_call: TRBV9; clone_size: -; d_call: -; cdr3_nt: TGTGCCAGCAGCGTAGATATTGGTCTTTCGGAGAACACTGAAGCTTTCTTT; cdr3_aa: CASSVDIGLSENTEAFF
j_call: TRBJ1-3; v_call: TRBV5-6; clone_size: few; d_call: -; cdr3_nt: TGTGCCAGCAGTCCCAGGGAAGGAAACACCATATATTTT; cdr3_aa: CASSPREGNTIYF
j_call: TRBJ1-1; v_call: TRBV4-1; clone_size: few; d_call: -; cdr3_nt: TGCGCCAGCAGCCAAGATGAGGGGGTGGGGGGCACTGAAGCTTTCTTT; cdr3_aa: CASSQDEGVGGTEAFF
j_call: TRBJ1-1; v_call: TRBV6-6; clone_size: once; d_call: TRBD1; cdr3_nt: TGTGCCAGCACTGACAGGGTCGGCACTGAAGCTTTCTTT; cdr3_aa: CASTDRVGTEAFF
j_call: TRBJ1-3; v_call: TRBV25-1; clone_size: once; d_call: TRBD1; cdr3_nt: TGTGCCAGCAGTGACCTGGACAGGCTCTCTGGAAACACCATATATTTT; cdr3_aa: CASSDLDRLSGNTIYF
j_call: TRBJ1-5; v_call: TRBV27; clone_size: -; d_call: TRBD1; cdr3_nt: TGTGCCAGCAGCCAGGGGGTGGATCAGCCCCAGCATTTT; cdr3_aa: CASSQGVDQPQHF
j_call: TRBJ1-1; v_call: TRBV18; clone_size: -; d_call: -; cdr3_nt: TGTGCCAGCTCACCAGCAGGGGACACTGAAGCTTTCTTT; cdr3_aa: CASSPAGDTEAFF
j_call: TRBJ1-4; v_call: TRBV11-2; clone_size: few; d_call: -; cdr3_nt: TGTGCCAGCAGCTTAGGACTCAATGAAAAACTGTTTTTT; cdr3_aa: CASSLGLNEKLFF